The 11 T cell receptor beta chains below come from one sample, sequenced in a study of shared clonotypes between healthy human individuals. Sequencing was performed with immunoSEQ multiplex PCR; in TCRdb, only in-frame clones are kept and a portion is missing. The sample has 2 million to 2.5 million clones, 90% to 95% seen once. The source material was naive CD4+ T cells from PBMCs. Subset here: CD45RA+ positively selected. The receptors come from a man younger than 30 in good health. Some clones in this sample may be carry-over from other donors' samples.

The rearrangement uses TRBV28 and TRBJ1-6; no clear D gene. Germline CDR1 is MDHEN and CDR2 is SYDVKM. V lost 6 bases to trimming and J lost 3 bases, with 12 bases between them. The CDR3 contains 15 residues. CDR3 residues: CASSLTAGYNSPLHF. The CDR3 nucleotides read TGTGCCAGCAGCCTCACCGCGGGCTATAATTCACCCCTCCACTTT.

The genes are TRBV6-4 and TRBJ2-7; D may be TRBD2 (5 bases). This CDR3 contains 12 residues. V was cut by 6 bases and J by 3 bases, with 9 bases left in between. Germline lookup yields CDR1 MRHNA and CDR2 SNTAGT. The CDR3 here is CASSHGVYEQYF. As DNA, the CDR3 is TGTGCCAGCAGCCACGGGGTCTACGAGCAGTACTTC.

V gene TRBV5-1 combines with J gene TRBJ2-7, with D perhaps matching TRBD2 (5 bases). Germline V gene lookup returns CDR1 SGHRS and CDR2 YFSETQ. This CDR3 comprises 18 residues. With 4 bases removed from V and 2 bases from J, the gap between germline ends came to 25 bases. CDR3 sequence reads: CASSRDRPDLVSPYEQYF. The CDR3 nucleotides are TGCGCCAGCAGCCGTGACCGGCCGGACTTAGTATCCCCCTACGAGCAGTACTTC.

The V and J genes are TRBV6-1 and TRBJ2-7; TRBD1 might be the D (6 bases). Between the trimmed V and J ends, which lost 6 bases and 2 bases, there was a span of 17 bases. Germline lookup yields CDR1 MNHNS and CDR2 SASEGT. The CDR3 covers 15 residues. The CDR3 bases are TGTGCCAGCAGCCAAGCCGGGCAGGGGACCTACGAGCAGTACTTC. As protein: CASSQAGQGTYEQYF.

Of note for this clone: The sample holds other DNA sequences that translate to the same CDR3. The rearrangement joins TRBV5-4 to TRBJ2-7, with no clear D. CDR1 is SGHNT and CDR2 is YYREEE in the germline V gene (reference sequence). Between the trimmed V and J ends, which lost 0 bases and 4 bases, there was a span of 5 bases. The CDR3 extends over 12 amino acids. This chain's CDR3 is CASSLGRYEQYF. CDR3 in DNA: TGTGCCAGCAGCTTGGGTCGGTACGAGCAGTACTTC.

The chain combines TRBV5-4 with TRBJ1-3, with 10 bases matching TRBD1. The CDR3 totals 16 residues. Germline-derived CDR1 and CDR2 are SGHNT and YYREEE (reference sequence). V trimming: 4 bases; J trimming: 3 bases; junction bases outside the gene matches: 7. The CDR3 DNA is TGTGCCAGCAGCAGAAGCGGGACAGGGGATGGAAACACCATATATTTT. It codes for CASSRSGTGDGNTIYF.

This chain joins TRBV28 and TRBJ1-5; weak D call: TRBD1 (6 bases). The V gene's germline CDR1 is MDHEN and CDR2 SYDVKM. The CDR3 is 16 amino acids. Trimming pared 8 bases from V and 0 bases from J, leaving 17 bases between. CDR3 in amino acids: CASGLSGAISNQPQHF. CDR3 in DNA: TGTGCCAGCGGCCTATCGGGGGCAATTAGCAATCAGCCCCAGCATTTT.

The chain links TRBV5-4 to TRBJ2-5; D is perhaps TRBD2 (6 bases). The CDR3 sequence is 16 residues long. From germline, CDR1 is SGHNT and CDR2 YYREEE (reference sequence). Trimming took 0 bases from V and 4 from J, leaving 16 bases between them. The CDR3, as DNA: TGTGCCAGCAGCTTGGGGGCGGGGACTGGGCGAGAGACCCAGTACTTC. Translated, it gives CASSLGAGTGRETQYF.

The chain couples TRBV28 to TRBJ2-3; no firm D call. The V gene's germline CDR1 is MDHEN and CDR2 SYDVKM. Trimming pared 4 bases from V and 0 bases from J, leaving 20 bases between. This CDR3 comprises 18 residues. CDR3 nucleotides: TGTGCCAGCAGTTCACAAACCGACTTGTACAGTAGCACAGATACGCAGTATTTT. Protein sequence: CASSSQTDLYSSTDTQYF.

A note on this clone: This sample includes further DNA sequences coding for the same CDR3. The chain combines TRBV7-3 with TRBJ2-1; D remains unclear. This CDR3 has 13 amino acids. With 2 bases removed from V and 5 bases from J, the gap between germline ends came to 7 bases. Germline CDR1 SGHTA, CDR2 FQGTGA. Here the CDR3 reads CASSLAGNNEQFF. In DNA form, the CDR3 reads TGTGCCAGCAGCTTAGCCGGAAACAATGAGCAGTTCTTC.

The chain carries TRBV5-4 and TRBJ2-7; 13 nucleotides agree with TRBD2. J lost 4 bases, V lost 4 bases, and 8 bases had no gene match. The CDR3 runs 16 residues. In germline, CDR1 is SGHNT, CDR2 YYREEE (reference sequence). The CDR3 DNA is TGTGCCAGCAGCCCCGAGAAGACTAGCGGGAGGTACGAGCAGTACTTC. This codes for CASSPEKTSGRYEQYF.